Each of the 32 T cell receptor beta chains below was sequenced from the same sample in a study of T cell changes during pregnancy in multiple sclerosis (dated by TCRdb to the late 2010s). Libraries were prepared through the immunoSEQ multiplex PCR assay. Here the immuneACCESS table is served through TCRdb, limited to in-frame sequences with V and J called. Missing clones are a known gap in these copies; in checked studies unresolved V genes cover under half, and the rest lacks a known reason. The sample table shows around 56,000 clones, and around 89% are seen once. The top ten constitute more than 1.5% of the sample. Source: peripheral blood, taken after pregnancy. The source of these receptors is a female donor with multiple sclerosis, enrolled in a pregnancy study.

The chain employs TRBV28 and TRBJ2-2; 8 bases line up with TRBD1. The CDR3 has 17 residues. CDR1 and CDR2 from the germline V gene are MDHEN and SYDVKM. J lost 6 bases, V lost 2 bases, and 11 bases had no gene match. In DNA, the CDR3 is TGTGCCAGCAGTTTACCCCTTGGACAGGGTACCGCCGGGGAGCTGTTTTTT. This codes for CASSLPLGQGTAGELFF.

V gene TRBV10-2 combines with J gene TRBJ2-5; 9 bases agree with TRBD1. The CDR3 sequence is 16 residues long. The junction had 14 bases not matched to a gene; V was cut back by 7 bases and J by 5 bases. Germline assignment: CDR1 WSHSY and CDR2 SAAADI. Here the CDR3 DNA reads TGCGCCAGCAAAAAGACAGGGGGAAGGATTGAGGAGACCCAGTACTTC. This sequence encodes CASKKTGGRIEETQYF.

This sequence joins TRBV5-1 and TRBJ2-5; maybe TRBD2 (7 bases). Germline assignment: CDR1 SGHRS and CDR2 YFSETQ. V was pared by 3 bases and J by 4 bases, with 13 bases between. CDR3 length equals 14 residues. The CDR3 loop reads CASSSVGGPETQYF. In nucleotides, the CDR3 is TGCGCCAGCAGCTCCGTGGGGGGGCCAGAGACCCAGTACTTC.

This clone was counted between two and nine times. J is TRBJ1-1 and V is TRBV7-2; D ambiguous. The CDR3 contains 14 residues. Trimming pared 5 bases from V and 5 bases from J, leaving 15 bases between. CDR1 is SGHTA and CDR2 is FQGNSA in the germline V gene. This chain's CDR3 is CASSLMTLFTEAFF. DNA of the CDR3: TGTGCCAGCAGCCTAATGACTTTGTTTACTGAAGCTTTCTTT.

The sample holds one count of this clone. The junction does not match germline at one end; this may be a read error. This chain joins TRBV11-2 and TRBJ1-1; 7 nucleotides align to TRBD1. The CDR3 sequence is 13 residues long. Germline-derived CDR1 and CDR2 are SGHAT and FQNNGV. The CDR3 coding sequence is TGTGCCAGCAGCTTAGGGCGACAGGGTGAATCTTTCTTT. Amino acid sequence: CASSLGRQGESFF. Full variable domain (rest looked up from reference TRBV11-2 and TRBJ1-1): EAGVAQSPRYKIIEKRQSVAFWCNPISGHATLYWYQQILGQGPKLLIQFQNNGVVDDSQLPKDRFSAERLKGVDSTLKIQPAKLEDSAVYLCASSLGRQGESFFGQGTRLTVV.

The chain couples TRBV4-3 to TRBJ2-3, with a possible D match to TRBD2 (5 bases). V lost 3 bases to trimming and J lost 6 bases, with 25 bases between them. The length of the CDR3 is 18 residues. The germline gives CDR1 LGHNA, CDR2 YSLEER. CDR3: CASSQTPPGSLHSDTQYF. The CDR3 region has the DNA TGCGCCAGCAGCCAGACCCCCCCGGGGAGCCTGCACTCCGATACGCAGTATTTT.

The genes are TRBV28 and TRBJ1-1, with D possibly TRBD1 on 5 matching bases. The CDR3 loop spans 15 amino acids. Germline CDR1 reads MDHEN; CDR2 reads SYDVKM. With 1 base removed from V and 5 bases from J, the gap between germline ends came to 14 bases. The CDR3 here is CASSLSGALGTEAFF. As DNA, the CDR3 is TGTGCCAGCAGTTTATCTGGGGCGTTGGGAACTGAAGCTTTCTTT.

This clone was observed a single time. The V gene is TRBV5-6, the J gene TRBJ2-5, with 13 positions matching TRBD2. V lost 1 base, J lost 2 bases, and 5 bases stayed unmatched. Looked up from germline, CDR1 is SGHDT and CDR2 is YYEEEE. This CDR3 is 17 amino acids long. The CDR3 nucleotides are TGTGCCAGCAGCTTGACTAGCGGGGGGGCTTGGCAAGAGACCCAGTACTTC. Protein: CASSLTSGGAWQETQYF.

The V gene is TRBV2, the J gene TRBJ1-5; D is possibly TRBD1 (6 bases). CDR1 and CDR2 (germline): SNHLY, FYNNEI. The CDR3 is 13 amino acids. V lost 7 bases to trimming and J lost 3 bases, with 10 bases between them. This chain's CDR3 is CASNGQHNQPQHF. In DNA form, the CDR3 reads TGTGCCAGCAACGGACAGCACAATCAGCCCCAGCATTTT.

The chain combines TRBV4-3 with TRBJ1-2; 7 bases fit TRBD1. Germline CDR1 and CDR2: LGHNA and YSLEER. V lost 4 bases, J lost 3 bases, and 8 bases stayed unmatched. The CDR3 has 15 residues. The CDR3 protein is CASSPSGGTDYGYTF. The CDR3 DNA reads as TGCGCCAGCAGCCCTTCAGGGGGGACGGACTATGGCTACACCTTC.

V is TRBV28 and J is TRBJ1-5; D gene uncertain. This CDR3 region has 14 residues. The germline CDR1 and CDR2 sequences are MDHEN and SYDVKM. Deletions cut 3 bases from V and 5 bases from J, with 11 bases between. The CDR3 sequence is CASSFGENYQPQHF. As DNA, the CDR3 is TGTGCCAGCAGTTTTGGAGAAAACTATCAGCCCCAGCATTTT.

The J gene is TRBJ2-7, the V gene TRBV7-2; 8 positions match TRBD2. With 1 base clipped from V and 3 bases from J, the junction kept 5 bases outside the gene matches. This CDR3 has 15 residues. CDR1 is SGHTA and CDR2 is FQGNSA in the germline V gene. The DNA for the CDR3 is TGTGCCAGCAGCTTAGTGGCGGGGGGCGGCTACGAGCAGTACTTC. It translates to CASSLVAGGGYEQYF.

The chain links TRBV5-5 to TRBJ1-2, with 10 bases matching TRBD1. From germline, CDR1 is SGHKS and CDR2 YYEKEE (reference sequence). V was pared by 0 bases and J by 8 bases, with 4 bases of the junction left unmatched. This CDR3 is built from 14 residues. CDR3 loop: CASSLGQGAGGYTF. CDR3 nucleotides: TGTGCCAGCAGCTTGGGACAGGGGGCGGGAGGCTACACCTTC. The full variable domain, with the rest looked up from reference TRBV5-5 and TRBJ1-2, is DAGVTQSPTHLIKTRGQQVTLRCSPISGHKSVSWYQQVLGQGPQFIFQYYEKEERGRGNFPDRFSARQFPNYSSELNVNALLLGDSALYLCASSLGQGAGGYTFGSGTRLTVV.

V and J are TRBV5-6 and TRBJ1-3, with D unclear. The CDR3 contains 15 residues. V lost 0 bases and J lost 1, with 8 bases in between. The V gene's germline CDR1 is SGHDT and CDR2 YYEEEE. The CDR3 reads CASSLARKSGNTIYF. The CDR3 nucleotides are TGTGCCAGCAGCTTGGCTAGGAAGTCTGGAAACACCATATATTTT.

CDR3 sequence (DNA): TGTGCCAGCAGCTTAGCGTATTCTAACAGGGGAATGGGCACTGAAGCTTTCTTT. Translating gives CASSLAYSNRGMGTEAFF. The chain couples TRBV7-9 to TRBJ1-1, with 7 bases lining up with TRBD1. V dropped 0 bases and J dropped 4; count of bases not matched to a gene: 14. This CDR3 is 18 amino acids long. Per the germline V gene, CDR1 is SEHNR and CDR2 is FQNEAQ (reference sequence).

This chain's CDR3 is CSVSKPAEAFF. In nucleotides, the CDR3 is TGCAGCGTTAGTAAGCCCGCGGAAGCTTTCTTT. The gene calls are TRBV29-1 and TRBJ1-1; D call uncertain. V lost 5 bases and J lost 8, with 12 bases in between. There are 11 residues in the CDR3. Germline values: CDR1 SQVTM, CDR2 ANQGSEA.

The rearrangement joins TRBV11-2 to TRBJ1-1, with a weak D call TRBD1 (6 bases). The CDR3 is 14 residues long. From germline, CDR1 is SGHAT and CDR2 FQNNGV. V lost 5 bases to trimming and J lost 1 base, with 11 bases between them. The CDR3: CASSPGGANTEAFF. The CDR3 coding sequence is TGTGCCAGCAGCCCGGGGGGGGCGAACACTGAAGCTTTCTTT.

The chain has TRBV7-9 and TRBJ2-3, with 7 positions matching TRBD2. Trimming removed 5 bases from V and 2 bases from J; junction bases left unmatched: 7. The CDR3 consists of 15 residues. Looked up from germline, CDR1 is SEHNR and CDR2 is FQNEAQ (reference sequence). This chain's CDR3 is CASSLMGGNTDTQYF. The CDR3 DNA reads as TGTGCCAGCAGCCTAATGGGGGGGAACACAGATACGCAGTATTTT. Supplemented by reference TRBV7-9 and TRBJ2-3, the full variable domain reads DTGVSQNPRHKITKRGQNVTFRCDPISEHNRLYWYRQTLGQGPEFLTYFQNEAQLEKSRLLSDRFSAERPKGSFSTLEIQRTEQGDSAMYLCASSLMGGNTDTQYFGPGTRLTVL.

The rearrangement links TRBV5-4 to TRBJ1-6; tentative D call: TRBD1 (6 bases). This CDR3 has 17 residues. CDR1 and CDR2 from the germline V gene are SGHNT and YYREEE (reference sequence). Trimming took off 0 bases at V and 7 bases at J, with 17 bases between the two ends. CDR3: CASSLGGGVRRNSPLHF. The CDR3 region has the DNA TGTGCCAGCAGCTTGGGAGGGGGGGTCCGGCGGAATTCACCCCTCCACTTT. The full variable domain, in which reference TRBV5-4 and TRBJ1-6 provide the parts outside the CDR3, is ETGVTQSPTHLIKTRGQQVTLRCSSQSGHNTVSWYQQALGQGPQFIFQYYREEENGRGNFPPRFSGLQFPNYSSELNVNALELDDSALYLCASSLGGGVRRNSPLHFGNGTRLTVT.

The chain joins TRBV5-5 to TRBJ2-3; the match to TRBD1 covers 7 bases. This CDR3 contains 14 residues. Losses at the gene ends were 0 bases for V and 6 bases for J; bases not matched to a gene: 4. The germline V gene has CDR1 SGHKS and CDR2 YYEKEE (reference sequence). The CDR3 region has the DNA TGTGCCAGCAGCTTGGGGGGACAGTGGGATACGCAGTATTTT. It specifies CASSLGGQWDTQYF. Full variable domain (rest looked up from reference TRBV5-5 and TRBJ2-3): DAGVTQSPTHLIKTRGQQVTLRCSPISGHKSVSWYQQVLGQGPQFIFQYYEKEERGRGNFPDRFSARQFPNYSSELNVNALLLGDSALYLCASSLGGQWDTQYFGPGTRLTVL.

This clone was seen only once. The CDR3, as DNA: TGTGCCAGCAGCTGGGACAGCCAGATGAACACTGAAGCTTTCTTT. It specifies CASSWDSQMNTEAFF. V gene TRBV6-5 combines with J gene TRBJ1-1; 7 nucleotides agree with TRBD1. The CDR3 runs to 15 residues. Per the germline V gene, CDR1 is MNHEY and CDR2 is SVGAGI. The V gene end was trimmed by 6 bases and the J gene end by 0 bases; junction bases not matched to a gene: 7.

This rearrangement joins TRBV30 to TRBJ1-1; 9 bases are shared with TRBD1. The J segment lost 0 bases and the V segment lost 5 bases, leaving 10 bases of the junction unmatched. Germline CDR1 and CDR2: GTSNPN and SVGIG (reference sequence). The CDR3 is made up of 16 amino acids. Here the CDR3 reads CAWHPLGQGMNTEAFF. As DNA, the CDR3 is TGTGCCTGGCATCCGCTGGGACAGGGAATGAACACTGAAGCTTTCTTT.

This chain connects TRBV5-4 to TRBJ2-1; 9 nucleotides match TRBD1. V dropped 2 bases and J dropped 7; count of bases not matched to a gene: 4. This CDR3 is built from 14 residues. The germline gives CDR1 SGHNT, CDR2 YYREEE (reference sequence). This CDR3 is CASSFGQGWNEQFF. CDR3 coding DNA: TGTGCCAGCAGCTTTGGACAGGGGTGGAATGAGCAGTTCTTC.

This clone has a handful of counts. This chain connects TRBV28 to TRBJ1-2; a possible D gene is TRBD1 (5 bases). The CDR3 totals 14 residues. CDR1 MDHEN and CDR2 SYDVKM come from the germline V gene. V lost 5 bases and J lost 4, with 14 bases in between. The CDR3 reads CASSPPTAGYGYTF. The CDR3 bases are TGTGCCAGCAGTCCCCCGACAGCAGGCTATGGCTACACCTTC.

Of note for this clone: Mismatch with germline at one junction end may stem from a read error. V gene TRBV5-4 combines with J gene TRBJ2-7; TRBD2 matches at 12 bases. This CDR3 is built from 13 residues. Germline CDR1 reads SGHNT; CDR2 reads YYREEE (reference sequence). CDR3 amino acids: CASSLGGTSGGIF. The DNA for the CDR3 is TGTGCCAGCAGCTTGGGGGGTACTAGCGGGGGGATTTTC. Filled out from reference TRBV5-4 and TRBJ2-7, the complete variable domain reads ETGVTQSPTHLIKTRGQQVTLRCSSQSGHNTVSWYQQALGQGPQFIFQYYREEENGRGNFPPRFSGLQFPNYSSELNVNALELDDSALYLCASSLGGTSGGIFGPGTRLTVT.

The DNA for the CDR3 is TGTGCCAGCAGCTCCGGGACAGCCAGTTCTGGGGCCAACGTCCTGACTTTC. This sequence encodes CASSSGTASSGANVLTF. The chain is built from TRBV5-8 and TRBJ2-6; 7 bases fit TRBD1. The CDR3 runs to 17 residues. V shed 3 bases, J shed 1 base, and the junction held 7 bases outside the gene matches. Germline V gene lookup returns CDR1 SGHTS and CDR2 YDEGEE.

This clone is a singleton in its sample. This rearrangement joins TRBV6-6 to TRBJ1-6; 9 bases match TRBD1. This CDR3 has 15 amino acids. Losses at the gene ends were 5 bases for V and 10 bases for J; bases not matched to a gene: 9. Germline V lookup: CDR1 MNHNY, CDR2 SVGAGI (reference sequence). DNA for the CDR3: TGTGCCAGCAGTCAGAGACAGGGGGGGGGATCACCCCTCCACTTT. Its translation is CASSQRQGGGSPLHF.

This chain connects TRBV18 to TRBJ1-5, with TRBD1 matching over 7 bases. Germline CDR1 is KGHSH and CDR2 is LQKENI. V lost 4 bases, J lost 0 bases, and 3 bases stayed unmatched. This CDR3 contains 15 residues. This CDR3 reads CASSRGQLSNQPQHF. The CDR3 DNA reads TGTGCCAGCTCACGGGGACAGCTTAGCAATCAGCCCCAGCATTTT.

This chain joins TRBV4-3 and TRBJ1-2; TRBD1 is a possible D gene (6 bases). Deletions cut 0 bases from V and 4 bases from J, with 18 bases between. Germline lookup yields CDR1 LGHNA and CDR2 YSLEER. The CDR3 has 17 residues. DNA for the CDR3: TGCGCCAGCAGCCAAGAGTGGCACAGGGCAATTCTCTATGGCTACACCTTC. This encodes CASSQEWHRAILYGYTF.

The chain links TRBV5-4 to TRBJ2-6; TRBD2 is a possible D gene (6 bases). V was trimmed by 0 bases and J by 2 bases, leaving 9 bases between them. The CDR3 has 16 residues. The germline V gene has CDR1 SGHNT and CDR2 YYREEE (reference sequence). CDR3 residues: CASSLAGDPGANVLTF. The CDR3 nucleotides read TGTGCCAGCAGCTTGGCGGGGGATCCTGGGGCCAACGTCCTGACTTTC.

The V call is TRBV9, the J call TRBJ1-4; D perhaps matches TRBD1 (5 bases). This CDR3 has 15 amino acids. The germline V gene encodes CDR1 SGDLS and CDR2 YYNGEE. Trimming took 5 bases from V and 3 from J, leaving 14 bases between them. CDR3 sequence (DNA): TGTGCCAGCAGTGGGGGGACGCTAGCTAATGAAAAACTGTTTTTT. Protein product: CASSGGTLANEKLFF.

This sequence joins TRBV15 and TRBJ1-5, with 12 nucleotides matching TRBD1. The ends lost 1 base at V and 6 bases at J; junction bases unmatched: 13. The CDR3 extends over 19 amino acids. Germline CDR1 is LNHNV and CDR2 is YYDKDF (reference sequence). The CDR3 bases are TGTGCCACCAGCAGAGGATTGGGACAGGGGGCTCGTGGGAGTCAGCCCCAGCATTTT. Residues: CATSRGLGQGARGSQPQHF.